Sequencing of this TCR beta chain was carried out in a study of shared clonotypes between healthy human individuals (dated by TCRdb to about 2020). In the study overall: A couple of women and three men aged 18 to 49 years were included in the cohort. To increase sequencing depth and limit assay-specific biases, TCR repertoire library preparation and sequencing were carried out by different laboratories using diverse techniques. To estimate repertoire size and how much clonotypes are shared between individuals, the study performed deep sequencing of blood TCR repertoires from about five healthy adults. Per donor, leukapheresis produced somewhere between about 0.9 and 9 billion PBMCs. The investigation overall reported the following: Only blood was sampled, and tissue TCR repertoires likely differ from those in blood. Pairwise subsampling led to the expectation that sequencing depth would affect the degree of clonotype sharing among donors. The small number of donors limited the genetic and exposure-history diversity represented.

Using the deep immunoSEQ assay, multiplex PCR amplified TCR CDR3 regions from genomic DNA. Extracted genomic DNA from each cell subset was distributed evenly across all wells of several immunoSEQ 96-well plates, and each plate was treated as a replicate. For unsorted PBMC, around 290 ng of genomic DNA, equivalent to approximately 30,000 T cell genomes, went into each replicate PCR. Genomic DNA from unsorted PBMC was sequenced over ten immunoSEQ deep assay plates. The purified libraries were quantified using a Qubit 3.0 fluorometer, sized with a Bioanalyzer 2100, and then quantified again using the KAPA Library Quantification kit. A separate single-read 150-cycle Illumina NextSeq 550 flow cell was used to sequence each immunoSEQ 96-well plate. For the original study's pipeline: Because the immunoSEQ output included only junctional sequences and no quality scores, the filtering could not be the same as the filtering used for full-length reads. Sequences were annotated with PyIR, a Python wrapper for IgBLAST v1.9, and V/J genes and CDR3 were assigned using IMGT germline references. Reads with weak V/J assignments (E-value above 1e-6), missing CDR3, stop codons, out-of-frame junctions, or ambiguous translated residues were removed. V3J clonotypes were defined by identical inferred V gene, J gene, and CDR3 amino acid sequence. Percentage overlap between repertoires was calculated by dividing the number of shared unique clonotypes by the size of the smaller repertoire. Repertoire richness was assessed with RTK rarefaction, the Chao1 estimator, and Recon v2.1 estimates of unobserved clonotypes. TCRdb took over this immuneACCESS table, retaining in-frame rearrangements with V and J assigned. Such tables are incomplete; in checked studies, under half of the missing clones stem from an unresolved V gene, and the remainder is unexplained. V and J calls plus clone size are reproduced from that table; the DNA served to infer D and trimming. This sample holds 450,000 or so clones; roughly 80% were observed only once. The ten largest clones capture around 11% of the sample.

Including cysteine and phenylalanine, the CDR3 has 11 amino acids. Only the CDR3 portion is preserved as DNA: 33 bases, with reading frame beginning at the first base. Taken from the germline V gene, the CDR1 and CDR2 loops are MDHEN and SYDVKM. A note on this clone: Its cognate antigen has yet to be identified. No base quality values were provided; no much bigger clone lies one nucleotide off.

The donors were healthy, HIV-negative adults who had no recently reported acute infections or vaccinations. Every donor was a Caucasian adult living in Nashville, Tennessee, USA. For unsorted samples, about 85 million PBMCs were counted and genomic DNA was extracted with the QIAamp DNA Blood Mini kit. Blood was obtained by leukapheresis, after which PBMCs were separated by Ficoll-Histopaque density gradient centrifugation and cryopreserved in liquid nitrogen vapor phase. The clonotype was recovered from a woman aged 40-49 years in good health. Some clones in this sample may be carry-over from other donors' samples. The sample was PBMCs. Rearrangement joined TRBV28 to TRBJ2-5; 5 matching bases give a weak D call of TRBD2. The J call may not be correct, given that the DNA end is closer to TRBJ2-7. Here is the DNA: TGTGCCAGCCTCGGGGATCACGAGCAGTACTTC. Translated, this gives CASLGDHEQYF.